Following are 23 T cell receptor beta chains from one sample sequenced in a study of cytomegalovirus exposure and HLA in healthy donors. A multiplex PCR was run with 60 Vbeta primers and 13 Jbeta primers. The table came from immunoSEQ multiplex PCR; TCRdb's copy has only in-frame clones and leaves some out. The sample includes some 160,000 clones, about 77% of them seen just once. Sequencing was performed on PBMCs. The origin of the receptors is a man aged 55 to 70 in good health and CMV-seronegative.

This chain uses TRBV9 with TRBJ2-1; D unresolved. V was cut by 5 bases and J by 4 bases, with 13 bases left in between. The CDR3 covers 14 residues. Germline assignment: CDR1 SGDLS and CDR2 YYNGEE. The CDR3 region has the DNA TGTGCCAGCAGTGGGCGAACAGATTACAATGAGCAGTTCTTC. Translation gives CASSGRTDYNEQFF.

The V gene is TRBV6-1, the J gene TRBJ2-7; TRBD2 agrees at 7 bases. This CDR3 is built from 13 residues. Germline V gives CDR1 MNHNS, CDR2 SASEGT. J lost 6 bases, V lost 7 bases, and 9 bases had no gene match. CDR3 DNA sequence: TGTGCCAGCAACCGGCGGGAGAGTAGCGAGCAGTACTTC. Its translation: CASNRRESSEQYF.

The genes are TRBV14 and TRBJ1-3; possibly TRBD1 for D (6 bases). The CDR3 extends over 15 amino acids. Germline lookup yields CDR1 SGHDN and CDR2 FVKESK. V was clipped by 0 bases and J by 3 bases, with 9 bases between them. This CDR3 reads CASSQETGFGNTIYF. In DNA, the CDR3 is TGTGCCAGCAGCCAAGAAACAGGGTTTGGAAACACCATATATTTT.

CDR3 loop: CSVEDPPLEAFF. CDR3 nucleotides: TGCAGCGTTGAAGATCCTCCTTTAGAAGCTTTCTTT. The genes are TRBV29-1 and TRBJ1-1; D remains ambiguous. The V end lost 0 bases, the J end lost 8 bases, and 10 bases lay between the germline ends. Germline CDR1 reads SQVTM; CDR2 reads ANQGSEA. There are 12 residues in the CDR3.

The J gene is TRBJ2-3, the V gene TRBV10-3; D unclear. With 3 bases removed from V and 0 bases from J, the gap between germline ends came to 4 bases. The length of the CDR3 is 13 residues. The V gene's germline CDR1 is ENHRY and CDR2 SYGVKD. The CDR3 DNA follows: TGTGCCATCAGTGACCTCAGCACAGATACGCAGTATTTT. Encoded protein: CAISDLSTDTQYF.

This rearrangement joins TRBV28 to TRBJ2-5, with 7 bases aligning to TRBD1. This CDR3 spans 15 amino acids. Germline V gives CDR1 MDHEN, CDR2 SYDVKM. Trimming at V came to 6 bases and at J to 5 bases, leaving 12 bases not matched to a gene. The CDR3 sequence is CASRRLRGIGETQYF. The DNA for the CDR3 is TGTGCCAGCAGGCGCCTCAGGGGGATTGGGGAGACCCAGTACTTC.

The V call is TRBV6-6, the J call TRBJ2-3, with a possible D match to TRBD2 (6 bases). CDR3 length: 15 residues. The germline V gene has CDR1 MNHNY and CDR2 SVGAGI (reference sequence). V gave up 7 bases and J gave up 1 base, with 15 bases separating them. CDR3 in amino acids: CASTLRASGTDTQYF. In DNA form, the CDR3 reads TGTGCCAGCACTCTACGGGCTAGCGGCACAGATACGCAGTATTTT.

In regard to this clone: The junction and the germline gene differ at one end; a read error may be behind it. The rearrangement uses TRBV5-1 and TRBJ1-2; TRBD1 aligns across 8 bases. The CDR3 length is 14 residues. CDR1 is SGHRS, CDR2 YFSETQ, per germline. The CDR3 region is CASSSGTGNYGYPF. DNA for the CDR3: TGCGCCAGCAGCTCCGGGACAGGCAACTATGGCTACCCCTTC.

This clone has more than one count but fewer than ten. The gene calls are TRBV6-6 and TRBJ2-1, with TRBD1 identical over 10 bases. This CDR3 comprises 15 residues. After removal of 6 bases from V and 7 bases from J, the junction contained 9 bases not matched to a gene. Germline loops: CDR1 MNHNY, CDR2 SVGAGI (reference sequence). For the CDR3, the DNA is TGTGCCAGCAGATCACCGGGACAGGGGAAAAATGAGCAGTTCTTC. It specifies CASRSPGQGKNEQFF.

The gene calls are TRBV19 and TRBJ1-1; maybe TRBD1 (6 bases). Trimming removed 7 bases from V and 1 base from J, with 22 bases in between. The germline gives CDR1 LNHDA, CDR2 SQIVND (reference sequence). The CDR3 totals 17 residues. As DNA, the CDR3 is TGTGCCAGTACCCACCAGGGGCCGGGGAGGGGGAACACTGAAGCTTTCTTT. Translating gives CASTHQGPGRGNTEAFF.

This clone was seen once. V is TRBV6-1 and J is TRBJ1-5, with TRBD1 matching over 11 bases. Unmatched junction bases numbered 6, after V lost 2 bases and J lost 0 bases. Germline values: CDR1 MNHNS, CDR2 SASEGT. The CDR3 loop spans 18 amino acids. This chain's CDR3 is CASSESGTGGLSNQPQHF. The CDR3 DNA reads TGTGCCAGCAGTGAATCGGGGACAGGGGGGCTTAGCAATCAGCCCCAGCATTTT.

V is TRBV7-9 and J is TRBJ1-2, with unresolved D. The germline V gene encodes CDR1 SEHNR and CDR2 FQNEAQ (reference sequence). V shed 6 bases and J shed 0 bases, with 8 bases lying between them. The CDR3 consists of 13 residues. The CDR3 sequence: CASRQTANYGYTF. In DNA, the CDR3 is TGTGCCAGCAGACAAACAGCTAACTATGGCTACACCTTC.

The genes are TRBV6-5 and TRBJ1-5; TRBD1 matches at 7 bases. V was pared by 6 bases and J by 7 bases, with 12 bases of the junction left unmatched. Germline-derived CDR1 and CDR2 are MNHEY and SVGAGI. The CDR3 loop spans 15 amino acids. The DNA of the CDR3 is TGTGCCAGCAGATCACTCGGACAGGTCGGGCAGCCCCAGCATTTT. This gives the protein CASRSLGQVGQPQHF.

Concerning this clone itself: One end of the junction fails to match germline, which may point to a read error. The chain employs TRBV7-9 and TRBJ2-5; 7 bases map to TRBD1. From germline, CDR1 is SEHNR and CDR2 FQNEAQ (reference sequence). The CDR3 has 13 amino acids. The CDR3 here is CASSLGGLETQYF. As DNA, the CDR3 is TGTGCCAGCAGTTTAGGGGGCTTAGAGACCCAGTACTTC.

Only a few counts were recorded for this clone. The V gene is TRBV6-5, the J gene TRBJ1-3, with 9 bases that match TRBD1. Germline lookup yields CDR1 MNHEY and CDR2 SVGAGI. Trimming removed 5 bases from V and 1 base from J; junction bases left unmatched: 0. This CDR3 contains 14 residues. This CDR3 is CASSGTGSGNTIYF. CDR3 coding DNA: TGTGCCAGCAGTGGGACAGGGTCTGGAAACACCATATATTTT.

J is TRBJ1-5 and V is TRBV23-1; the match to TRBD1 covers 8 bases. TRBV23-1 counts as an open reading frame of uncertain function. The CDR3 has 18 amino acids. The junction had 16 bases not matched to a gene; V was cut back by 9 bases and J by 0 bases. CDR3 in amino acids: CARGRRAGGQNSNQPQHF. Here the CDR3 DNA reads TGCGCCAGAGGAAGACGGGCAGGGGGCCAAAATAGCAATCAGCCCCAGCATTTT.

The chain links TRBV10-3 to TRBJ1-1; D unclear. This CDR3 is built from 15 residues. The V end was cut by 2 bases, the J end by 10 bases, with 20 bases between. Per the germline V gene, CDR1 is ENHRY and CDR2 is SYGVKD. The CDR3 region is CAISEPGSPTTVAFF. In DNA, the CDR3 is TGTGCCATCAGTGAGCCAGGATCTCCGACGACGGTAGCTTTCTTT.

This chain links TRBV30 with TRBJ2-7; 7 positions agree with TRBD1. Germline trimming cut 3 bases from V and 3 bases from J; bases unmatched to any gene: 8. This CDR3 has 14 amino acids. Germline V lookup: CDR1 GTSNPN, CDR2 SVGIG (reference sequence). DNA for the CDR3: TGTGCCTGGAGGGAACCGGGACAGATCTACGAGCAGTACTTC. Encoded protein: CAWREPGQIYEQYF.

This CDR3 is CASSVGRGENYGYTF. CDR3 coding DNA: TGTGCCAGCAGTGTGGGCAGGGGGGAGAACTATGGCTACACCTTC. The J gene is TRBJ1-2, the V gene TRBV2, with 7 bases lining up with TRBD1. V lost 4 bases, J lost 2 bases, and 7 bases stayed unmatched. Germline CDR1 is SNHLY and CDR2 is FYNNEI. This CDR3 has 15 residues.

Here the CDR3 reads CATGSGQPQHF. CDR3 DNA sequence: TGTGCCACGGGTAGTGGTCAGCCCCAGCATTTT. V and J are TRBV27 and TRBJ1-5; D gene uncertain. V was cut by 10 bases and J by 6 bases, with 10 bases left in between. This CDR3 comprises 11 residues. Germline CDR1 reads MNHEY; CDR2 reads SMNVEV (reference sequence).

This clone was seen only a few times. The chain joins TRBV4-2 to TRBJ1-3; TRBD1 aligns across 9 bases. This CDR3 has 14 amino acids. The ends lost 1 base at V and 8 bases at J; junction bases unmatched: 3. CDR1 is LGHNA and CDR2 is YNFKEQ in the germline V gene. The CDR3 spells CASSQGTGVDTIYF. The CDR3, as DNA: TGTGCCAGCAGCCAAGGGACAGGGGTTGACACCATATATTTT.

V usage is TRBV15 and J usage is TRBJ1-2, with 7 bases matching TRBD1. Unmatched junction bases numbered 6, after V lost 3 bases and J lost 5 bases. Looked up from germline, CDR1 is LNHNV and CDR2 is YYDKDF (reference sequence). CDR3 length: 14 residues. Written as DNA, the CDR3 is TGTGCCACCAGCAGGCCGGGACAGAGATATGGCTACACCTTC. It yields the protein CATSRPGQRYGYTF. The complete variable domain, with remaining parts taken from reference TRBV15 and TRBJ1-2, reads DAMVIQNPRYQVTQFGKPVTLSCSQTLNHNVMYWYQQKSSQAPKLLFHYYDKDFNNEADTPDNFQSRRPNTSFCFLDIRSPGLGDTAMYLCATSRPGQRYGYTFGSGTRLTVV.

The chain combines TRBV5-1 with TRBJ2-2; the match to TRBD1 covers 8 bases. CDR1 is SGHRS and CDR2 is YFSETQ in the germline V gene. J lost 6 bases, V lost 1 base, and 8 bases had no gene match. This CDR3 is built from 16 residues. CDR3 DNA: TGCGCCAGCAGCTTGAAGGGGACAGGACTTTCCGGGGAGCTGTTTTTT. Protein product: CASSLKGTGLSGELFF.